This T cell receptor (beta chain) originates from a study of sequential checkpoint blockade in melanoma. The CDR3 contains 13 residues. V gave up 7 bases and J gave up 7 bases; unmatched junction bases: 8. Germline-derived CDR1 and CDR2 are SEHNR and FQNEAQ (reference sequence). Produced via immunoSEQ multiplex PCR; TCRdb's table is partial and in-frame only. Of about 21,000 clones listed, roughly 80% are singletons. Indicated treatment: randomized to nivolumab then ipilimumab (arm A) or the reverse (arm B). Sequenced material: CD8+ T cells sorted from blood (inferred from file names), taken from a patient given nivolumab and ipilimumab in sequence. The sequence was collected from a human donor with melanoma. This chain joins TRBV7-9 and TRBJ1-2; 8 bases agree with TRBD1. The CDR3 sequence is CASTRTGLGGYTF. The CDR3 nucleotides are TGTGCCAGCACCCGGACAGGGTTGGGTGGCTACACCTTC. The entire variable domain, with the rest obtained from reference TRBV7-9 and TRBJ1-2, is as follows: DTGVSQNPRHKITKRGQNVTFRCDPISEHNRLYWYRQTLGQGPEFLTYFQNEAQLEKSRLLSDRFSAERPKGSFSTLEIQRTEQGDSAMYLCASTRTGLGGYTFGSGTRLTVV.